The clone carrying this T cell receptor (beta chain) was counted only a few times. What it recognizes is unknown. This entry is derived from a study of blood T cells in healthy people across ages. Across the whole study: Template switching picked up about one barcoded beta molecule for each two T cells.

Study-wide results and limits: Measured against age, TCR beta diversity per million T cells decreased in a roughly linear manner.

Total RNA amounts of at least 6 micrograms were extracted per sample. A sample-barcoded 5' primer and a J-beta primer mix were used in a second PCR of roughly 6 to 11 cycles. Each cDNA molecule was tagged by a template-switch adaptor with 12 random nucleotides. TCRdb re-called the 5' RACE reads through MiXCR, storing one row per CDR3 protein. The table has about 630,000 distinct CDR3 sequences, 20% to 25% seen once. The sequence was collected from a man in his sixties or seventies in good health. Sequenced material: blood.

CDR3 nucleotide sequence: TGTGCCAGCAGCTCCACGGGGGCCGCCTACAATGAGCAGTTCTTC. Translation: CASSSTGAAYNEQFF. The V call is TRBV7-9, the J call TRBJ2-1; D is perhaps TRBD1 or TRBD2 (6 bases each). The germline V and J ends were trimmed by 4 bases and 2 bases, with 12 bases remaining between them. Germline loops: CDR1 SEHNR, CDR2 FQNEAQ (reference sequence). The CDR3 runs 15 residues.